This T cell receptor (beta chain) was identified in a study of tumor and adjacent non-tumor tissue in lung cancer. Study-wide findings and caveats: Shorter survival was associated with higher TCR diversity in tumors. Significantly higher TCR diversity was found in tumor than normal lung.

On this clonotype itself: Antigen specificity is unknown.

The library came from three nested PCR rounds adapted from ARM-PCR protocols. MiXCR, run by TCRdb on the multiplex PCR reads, gives a single entry per CDR3 protein. This repertoire shows about 110,000 distinct CDR3 sequences, roughly 75% found once; its top ten account for about 40%. The CDR3 has 15 residues. V lost 3 bases, J lost 8 bases, and 19 bases lay in between. The template was RNA from unsorted bulk tissue. This TCR was sampled from a woman in her sixties with non-small cell lung cancer. This rearrangement joins TRBV12-3 or TRBV12-4 to TRBJ1-1; D is possibly TRBD1 (6 bases). Sequenced: lung tumor tissue. The CDR3 nucleotides are TGTGCCAGCAGTTTTCTTGGATCCCAAACAGGGGAAGCTTTCTTT. This encodes CASSFLGSQTGEAFF.